The sequence of this T cell receptor (beta chain) was determined in a study of cytomegalovirus exposure and HLA in healthy donors. Per germline, CDR1 GTSNPN and CDR2 SVGIG (reference sequence). J was trimmed by 10 bases and V by 6 bases; bases with no gene match: 4. The CDR3 contains 10 residues. This PCR relied on a set of 60 Vbeta primers and 13 Jbeta primers. TCRdb keeps only in-frame clones here, not all; method: immunoSEQ multiplex PCR. The sample has under 200,000 clones, around four fifths seen once. This chain uses TRBV30 with TRBJ2-5, with 8 nucleotides matching TRBD1. This receptor was obtained from a woman between 45 and 65 years old in good health and CMV-seronegative. The specimen was PBMCs. The CDR3 loop is CACDRGHQYF. CDR3 DNA sequence: TGTGCCTGCGACAGGGGCCACCAGTACTTC.